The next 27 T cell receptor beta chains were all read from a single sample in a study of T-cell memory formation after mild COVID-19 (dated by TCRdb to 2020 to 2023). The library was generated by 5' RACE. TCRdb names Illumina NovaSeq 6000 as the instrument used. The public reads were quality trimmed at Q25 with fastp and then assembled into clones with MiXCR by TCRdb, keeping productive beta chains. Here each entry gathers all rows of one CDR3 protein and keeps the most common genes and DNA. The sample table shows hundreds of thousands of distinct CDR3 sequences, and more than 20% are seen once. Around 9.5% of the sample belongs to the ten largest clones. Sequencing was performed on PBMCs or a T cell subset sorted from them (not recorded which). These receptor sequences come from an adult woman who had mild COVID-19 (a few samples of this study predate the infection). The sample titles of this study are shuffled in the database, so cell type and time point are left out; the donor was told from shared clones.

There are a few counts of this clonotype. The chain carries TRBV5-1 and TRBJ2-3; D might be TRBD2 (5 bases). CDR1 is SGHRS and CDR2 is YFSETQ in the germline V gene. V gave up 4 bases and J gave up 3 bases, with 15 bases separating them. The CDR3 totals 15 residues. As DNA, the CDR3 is TGCGCCAGCAGCCTTAGCGAGGTCGGGACAGATACGCAGTATTTT. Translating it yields CASSLSEVGTDTQYF.

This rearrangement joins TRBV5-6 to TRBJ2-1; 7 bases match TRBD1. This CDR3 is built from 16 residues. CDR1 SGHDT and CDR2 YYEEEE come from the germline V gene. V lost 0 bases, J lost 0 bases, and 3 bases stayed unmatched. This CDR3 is CASSLATGSSYNEQFF. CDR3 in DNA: TGTGCCAGCAGCTTGGCGACAGGGAGCTCCTACAATGAGCAGTTCTTC.

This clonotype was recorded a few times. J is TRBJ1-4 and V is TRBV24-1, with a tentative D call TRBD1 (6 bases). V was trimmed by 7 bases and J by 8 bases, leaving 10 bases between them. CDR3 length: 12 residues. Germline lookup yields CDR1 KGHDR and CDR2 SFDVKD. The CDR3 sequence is CATSSRGEKLFF. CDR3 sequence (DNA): TGTGCCACCAGCAGCAGGGGAGAAAAACTGTTTTTT.

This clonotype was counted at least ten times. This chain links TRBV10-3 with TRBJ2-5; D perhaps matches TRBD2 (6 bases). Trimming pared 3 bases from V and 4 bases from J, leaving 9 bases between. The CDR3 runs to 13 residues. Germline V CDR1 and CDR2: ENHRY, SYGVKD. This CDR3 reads CAISDGGRETQYF. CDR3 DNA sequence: TGTGCCATCAGTGATGGAGGGCGAGAGACCCAGTACTTC.

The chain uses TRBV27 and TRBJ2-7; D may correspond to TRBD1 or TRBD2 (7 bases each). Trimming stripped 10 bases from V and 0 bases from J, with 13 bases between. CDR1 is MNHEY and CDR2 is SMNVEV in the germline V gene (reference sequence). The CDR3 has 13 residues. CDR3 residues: CATSGGGSYEQYF. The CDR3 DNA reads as TGTGCCACCTCAGGGGGGGGCTCCTACGAGCAGTACTTC.

CDR3 DNA sequence: TGCAGCGTTGATGAAGGTCCACACGAGCAGTACTTC. Translation: CSVDEGPHEQYF. The rearrangement uses TRBV29-1 and TRBJ2-7; D unresolved. CDR1 SQVTM and CDR2 ANQGSEA come from the germline V gene. Trimming took off 3 bases at V and 5 bases at J, with 11 bases between the two ends. This CDR3 has 12 residues.

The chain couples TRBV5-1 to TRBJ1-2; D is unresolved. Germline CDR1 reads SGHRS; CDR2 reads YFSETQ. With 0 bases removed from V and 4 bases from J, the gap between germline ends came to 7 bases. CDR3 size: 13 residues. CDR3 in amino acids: CASSLGHSYGYTF. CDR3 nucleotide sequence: TGCGCCAGCAGCTTGGGACACAGCTATGGCTACACCTTC.

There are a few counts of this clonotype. DNA of the CDR3: TGTGCCAGCAGCCGCCCGGCCGGCACAGGGAAAAACACCATATATTTT. Translating gives CASSRPAGTGKNTIYF. The J gene is TRBJ1-3, the V gene TRBV3-1; tentatively, D is TRBD1 (6 bases). The V and J ends lost 4 bases and 6 bases respectively, with 19 bases between them. CDR1 and CDR2 from the germline V gene are LGHDT and YNNKEL (reference sequence). This CDR3 is 16 amino acids long.

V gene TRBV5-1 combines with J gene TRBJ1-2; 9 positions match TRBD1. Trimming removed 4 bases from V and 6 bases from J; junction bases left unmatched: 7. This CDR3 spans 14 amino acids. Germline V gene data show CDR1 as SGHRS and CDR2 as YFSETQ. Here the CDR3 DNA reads TGCGCCAGCAGCACCGGGACAGGGCTCCATGGCTACACCTTC. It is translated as CASSTGTGLHGYTF.

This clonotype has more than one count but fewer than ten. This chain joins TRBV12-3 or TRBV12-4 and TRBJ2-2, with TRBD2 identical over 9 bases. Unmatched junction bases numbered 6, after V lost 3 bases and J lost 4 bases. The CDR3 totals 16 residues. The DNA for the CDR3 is TGTGCCAGCAGTTTCGTAGCGGGAGAGATCACCGGGGAGCTGTTTTTT. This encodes CASSFVAGEITGELFF.

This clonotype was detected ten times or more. The CDR3 is CSASPTSGGYEQYF. The CDR3 nucleotides read TGCAGTGCTAGCCCGACTAGCGGGGGCTACGAGCAGTACTTC. The gene calls are TRBV20-1 and TRBJ2-7; 12 nucleotides match TRBD2. The V segment lost 3 bases and the J segment 3 bases; nucleotides outside the gene matches: 3. Germline CDR1 DFQATT, CDR2 SNEGSKA (reference sequence). The length of the CDR3 is 14 residues.

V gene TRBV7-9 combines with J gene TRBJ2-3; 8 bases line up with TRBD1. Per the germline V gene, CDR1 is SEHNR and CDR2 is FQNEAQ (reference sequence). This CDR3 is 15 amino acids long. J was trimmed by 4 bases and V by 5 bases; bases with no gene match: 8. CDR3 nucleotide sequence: TGTGCCAGCAGCACCAGAGGACAGGGTGCAGATACGCAGTATTTT. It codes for CASSTRGQGADTQYF.

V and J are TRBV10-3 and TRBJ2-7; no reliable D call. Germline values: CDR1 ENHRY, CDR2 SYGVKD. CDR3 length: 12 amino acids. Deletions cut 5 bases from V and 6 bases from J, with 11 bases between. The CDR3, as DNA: TGTGCCATCAGTTTCCTTATCGGCGAGCAGTACTTC. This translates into CAISFLIGEQYF.

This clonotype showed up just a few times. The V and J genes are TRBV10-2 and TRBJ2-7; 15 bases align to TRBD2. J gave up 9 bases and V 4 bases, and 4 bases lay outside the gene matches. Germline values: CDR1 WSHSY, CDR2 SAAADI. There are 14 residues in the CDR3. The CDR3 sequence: CASSGTSGGAAQYF. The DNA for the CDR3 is TGCGCCAGCAGTGGGACTAGCGGGGGGGCCGCGCAGTACTTC.

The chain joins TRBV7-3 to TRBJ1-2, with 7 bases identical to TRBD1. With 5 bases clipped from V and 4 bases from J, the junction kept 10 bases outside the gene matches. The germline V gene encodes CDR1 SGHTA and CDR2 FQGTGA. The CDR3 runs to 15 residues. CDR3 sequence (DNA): TGTGCCAGCAGCCTCGTGGCAGGGGGTAGCTATGGCTACACCTTC. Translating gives CASSLVAGGSYGYTF.

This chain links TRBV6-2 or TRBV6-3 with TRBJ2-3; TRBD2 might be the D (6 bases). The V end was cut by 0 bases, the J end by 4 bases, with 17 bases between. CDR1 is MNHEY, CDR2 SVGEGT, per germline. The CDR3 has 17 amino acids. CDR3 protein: CASSYSRPGSISDTQYF. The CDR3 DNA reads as TGTGCCAGCAGTTACTCGAGGCCCGGGAGTATCTCAGATACGCAGTATTTT.

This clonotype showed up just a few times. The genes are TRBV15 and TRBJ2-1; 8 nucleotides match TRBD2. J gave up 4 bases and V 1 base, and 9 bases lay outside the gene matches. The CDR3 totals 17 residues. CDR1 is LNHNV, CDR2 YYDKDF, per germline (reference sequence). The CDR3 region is CATSRGERERIYNEQFF. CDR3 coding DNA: TGTGCCACCAGCAGAGGCGAGCGGGAGAGAATTTACAATGAGCAGTTCTTC. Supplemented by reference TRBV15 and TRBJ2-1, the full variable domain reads DAMVIQNPRYQVTQFGKPVTLSCSQTLNHNVMYWYQQKSSQAPKLLFHYYDKDFNNEADTPDNFQSRRPNTSFCFLDIRSPGLGDTAMYLCATSRGERERIYNEQFFGPGTRLTVL.

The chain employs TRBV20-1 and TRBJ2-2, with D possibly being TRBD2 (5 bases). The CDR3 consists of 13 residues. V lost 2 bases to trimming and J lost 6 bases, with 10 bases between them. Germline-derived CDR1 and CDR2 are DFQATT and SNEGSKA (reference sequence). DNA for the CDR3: TGCAGTGCTAGAAATCCGGAGGCCGGGGAGCTGTTTTTT. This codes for CSARNPEAGELFF.

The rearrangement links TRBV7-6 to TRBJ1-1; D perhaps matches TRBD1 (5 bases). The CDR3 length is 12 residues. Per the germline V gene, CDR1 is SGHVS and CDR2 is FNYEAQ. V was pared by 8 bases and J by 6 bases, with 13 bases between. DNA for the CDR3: TGTGCCAGCGGCGAAGACAGATCTGAAGCTTTCTTT. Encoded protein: CASGEDRSEAFF.

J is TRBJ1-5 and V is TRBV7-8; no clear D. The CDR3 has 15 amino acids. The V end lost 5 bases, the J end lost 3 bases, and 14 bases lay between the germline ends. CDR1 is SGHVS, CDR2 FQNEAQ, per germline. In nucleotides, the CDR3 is TGTGCCAGCAGCCCCACTGTGGCCGTCAATCAGCCCCAGCATTTT. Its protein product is CASSPTVAVNQPQHF. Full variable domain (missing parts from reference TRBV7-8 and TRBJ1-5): GAGVSQSPRYKVAKRGQDVALRCDPISGHVSLFWYQQALGQGPEFLTYFQNEAQLDKSGLPSDRFFAERPEGSVSTLKIQRTQQEDSAVYLCASSPTVAVNQPQHFGDGTRLSIL.

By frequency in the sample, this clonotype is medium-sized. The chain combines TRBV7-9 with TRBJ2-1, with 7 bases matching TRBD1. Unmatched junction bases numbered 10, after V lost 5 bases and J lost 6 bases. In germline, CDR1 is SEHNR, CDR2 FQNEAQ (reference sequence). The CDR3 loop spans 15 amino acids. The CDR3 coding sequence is TGTGCCAGCAGCATCCGACCGACAGGGATCAATGAGCAGTTCTTC. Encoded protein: CASSIRPTGINEQFF.

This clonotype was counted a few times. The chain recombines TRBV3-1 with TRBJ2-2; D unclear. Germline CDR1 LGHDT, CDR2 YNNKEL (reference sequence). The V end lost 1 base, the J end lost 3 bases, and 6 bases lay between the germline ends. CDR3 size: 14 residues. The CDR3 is CASSQAGYTGELFF. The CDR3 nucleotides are TGTGCCAGCAGCCAAGCGGGCTACACCGGGGAGCTGTTTTTT.

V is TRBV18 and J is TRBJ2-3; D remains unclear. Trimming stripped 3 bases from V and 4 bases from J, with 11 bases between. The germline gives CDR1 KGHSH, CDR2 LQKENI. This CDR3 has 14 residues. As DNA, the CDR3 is TGTGCCAGCTCACCGCGGATGGGTTCAGATACGCAGTATTTT. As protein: CASSPRMGSDTQYF.

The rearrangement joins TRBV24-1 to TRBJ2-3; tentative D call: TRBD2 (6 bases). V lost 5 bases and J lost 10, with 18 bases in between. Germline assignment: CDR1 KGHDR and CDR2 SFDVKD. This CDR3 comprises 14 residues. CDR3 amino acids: CATSGLLANGAQYF. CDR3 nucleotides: TGTGCCACCAGTGGATTGCTAGCGAATGGAGCGCAGTATTTT.

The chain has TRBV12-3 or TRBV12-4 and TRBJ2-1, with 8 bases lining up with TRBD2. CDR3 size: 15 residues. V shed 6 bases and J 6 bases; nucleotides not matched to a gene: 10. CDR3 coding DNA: TGTGCCAGCAGGGCGAGCGGGGGAATCGGCAATGAGCAGTTCTTC. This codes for CASRASGGIGNEQFF.

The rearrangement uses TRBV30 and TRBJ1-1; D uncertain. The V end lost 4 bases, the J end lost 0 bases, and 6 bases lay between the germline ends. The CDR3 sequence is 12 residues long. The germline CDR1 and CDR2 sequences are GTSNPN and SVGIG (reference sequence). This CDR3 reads CAWIYMNTEAFF. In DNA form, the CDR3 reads TGTGCCTGGATCTATATGAACACTGAAGCTTTCTTT.

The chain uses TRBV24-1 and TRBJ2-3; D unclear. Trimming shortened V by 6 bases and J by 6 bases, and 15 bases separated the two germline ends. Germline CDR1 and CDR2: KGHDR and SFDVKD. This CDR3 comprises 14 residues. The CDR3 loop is CATSSPPYVDTQYF. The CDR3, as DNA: TGTGCCACCAGTTCCCCACCGTACGTTGATACGCAGTATTTT.